This TCR beta chain is from a study of CD8+ T cells in alopecia areata. As for the study in general: Twice a day, 5 to 10 mg of oral tofacitinib was administered to treated patients. Tofacitinib ran for 6 to 18 months before 6 months off drug. The study's findings and limits: Sharing of TCRs across patients appeared less clear than in mice, possibly for HLA-related reasons.

The CDR3 loop spans 14 amino acids. The germline gives CDR1 SGHNT, CDR2 YYREEE (reference sequence). Trimming stripped 0 bases from V and 3 bases from J, with 9 bases between. Comment on this clone: The antigen is not known.

Lesional scalp tissue (obtained by punch biopsy) and peripheral blood were collected from alopecia areata patients. Extracted RNA was reverse transcribed into cDNA, the sequencing template. TCRdb's copy holds only in-frame clones and misses some; the assay was immunoSEQ multiplex PCR. The data show over 110,000 clones, 40% to 65% seen once. The genes are TRBV5-4 and TRBJ2-5, with D hard to call. This sample comprised CD4+ T cells sorted from blood, obtained at week 0. The origin of this receptor is a human donor with alopecia areata. This chain's CDR3 is CASSLEPAKETQYF. DNA for the CDR3: TGTGCCAGCAGCTTGGAGCCTGCTAAAGAGACCCAGTACTTC.